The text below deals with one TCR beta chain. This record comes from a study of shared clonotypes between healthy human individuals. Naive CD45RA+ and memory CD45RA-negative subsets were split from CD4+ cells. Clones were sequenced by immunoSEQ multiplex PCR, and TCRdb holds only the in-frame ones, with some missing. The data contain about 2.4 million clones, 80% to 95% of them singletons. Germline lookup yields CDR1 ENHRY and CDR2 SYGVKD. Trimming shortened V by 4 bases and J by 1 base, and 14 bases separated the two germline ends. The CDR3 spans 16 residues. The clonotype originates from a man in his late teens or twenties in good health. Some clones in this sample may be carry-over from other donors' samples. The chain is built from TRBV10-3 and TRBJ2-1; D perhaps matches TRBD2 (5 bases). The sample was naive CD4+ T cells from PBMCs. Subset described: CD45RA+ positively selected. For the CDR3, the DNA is TGTGCCATCAGTGCCCGGGGTACAGATTCCTACAATGAGCAGTTCTTC. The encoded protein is CAISARGTDSYNEQFF.